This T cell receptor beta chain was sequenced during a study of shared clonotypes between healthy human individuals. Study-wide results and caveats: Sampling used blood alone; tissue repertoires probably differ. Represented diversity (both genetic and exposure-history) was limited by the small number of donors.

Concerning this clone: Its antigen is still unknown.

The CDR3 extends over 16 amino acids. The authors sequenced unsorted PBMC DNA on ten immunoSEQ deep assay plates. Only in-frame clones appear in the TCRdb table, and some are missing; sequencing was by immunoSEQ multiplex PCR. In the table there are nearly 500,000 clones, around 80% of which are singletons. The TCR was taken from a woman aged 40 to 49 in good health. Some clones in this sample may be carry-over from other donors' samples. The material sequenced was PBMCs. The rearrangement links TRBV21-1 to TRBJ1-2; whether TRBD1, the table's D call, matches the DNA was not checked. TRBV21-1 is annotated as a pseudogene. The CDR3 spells CASSTGRVGSRYGYTF. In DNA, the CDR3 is TGTGCCAGCAGCACTGGCAGGGTCGGGTCTAGGTATGGCTACACCTTC.